The 25 T cell receptor beta chains listed next were all sequenced from one sample in a study of T cell changes during pregnancy in multiple sclerosis. Assay: immunoSEQ multiplex PCR; the TCRdb copy retains only in-frame clones and omits some. The table lists approximately 44,000 clones, 85% to 95% of them singletons. Sequences were derived from CD4+ T cells from peripheral blood mononuclear cells, sampled in the third trimester of pregnancy. The receptors were sampled from a female donor with multiple sclerosis, enrolled in a pregnancy study.

The rearrangement links TRBV28 to TRBJ1-5, with TRBD1 identical over 8 bases. Germline lookup yields CDR1 MDHEN and CDR2 SYDVKM. The CDR3 extends over 14 amino acids. J gave up 6 bases and V 6 bases, and 7 bases lay outside the gene matches. CDR3 loop: CASRQGARSQPQHF. The DNA for the CDR3 is TGTGCCAGCAGGCAGGGGGCGAGAAGTCAGCCCCAGCATTTT.

This rearrangement joins TRBV19 to TRBJ2-1, with 11 bases lining up with TRBD1. The CDR3 spans 20 residues. Germline CDR1 and CDR2: LNHDA and SQIVND (reference sequence). The V segment lost 2 bases and the J segment 4 bases; nucleotides outside the gene matches: 16. In DNA, the CDR3 is TGTGCCAGTAGTATAATCCGGGGAACGGGACAGGGGGGCCTTTACAATGAGCAGTTCTTC. Encoded protein: CASSIIRGTGQGGLYNEQFF.

V gene TRBV5-1 combines with J gene TRBJ2-5, with D possibly being TRBD2 (6 bases). The CDR3 covers 13 residues. The V end was cut by 7 bases, the J end by 4 bases, with 14 bases between. Germline V gene lookup returns CDR1 SGHRS and CDR2 YFSETQ. CDR3 loop: CASAGGTGETQYF. The CDR3 nucleotides are TGCGCCAGCGCTGGGGGGACGGGAGAGACCCAGTACTTC.

The chain joins TRBV7-2 to TRBJ2-7, with TRBD2 as a possible D gene (6 bases). This CDR3 is 15 amino acids long. V lost 2 bases to trimming and J lost 0 bases, with 11 bases between them. Germline-derived CDR1 and CDR2 are SGHTA and FQGNSA. The CDR3 sequence: CASSLYSTSSYEQYF. The CDR3 DNA is TGTGCCAGCAGCTTATACTCGACTAGCTCCTACGAGCAGTACTTC.

This chain's CDR3 is CASRTGRNTIYF. The CDR3 DNA reads as TGTGCCAGCAGGACAGGAAGGAACACCATATATTTT. The chain employs TRBV6-5 and TRBJ1-3, with D maybe TRBD1 (6 bases). The CDR3 covers 12 residues. The V end lost 6 bases, the J end lost 7 bases, and 10 bases lay between the germline ends. In germline, CDR1 is MNHEY, CDR2 SVGAGI.

In DNA, the CDR3 is TGTGCCAGCAGCTTGGCGCGGGGGGGCGGGGAGCTGTTTTTT. Its translation is CASSLARGGGELFF. The J gene is TRBJ2-2, the V gene TRBV5-4; 9 nucleotides align to TRBD2. V dropped 0 bases and J dropped 7; count of bases not matched to a gene: 1. CDR1 is SGHNT and CDR2 is YYREEE in the germline V gene (reference sequence). This CDR3 contains 14 residues.

The V call is TRBV10-1, the J call TRBJ2-1, with 13 bases fitting TRBD2. CDR3 length: 16 amino acids. CDR1 and CDR2 (germline): WNHNN, SYGVQD (reference sequence). Unmatched junction bases numbered 3, after V lost 0 bases and J lost 7 bases. DNA of the CDR3: TGCGCCAGCAGTGAGTCGGGACTAGCGGGATTGAATGAGCAGTTCTTC. Its protein product is CASSESGLAGLNEQFF.

The chain couples TRBV6-1 to TRBJ1-1; 9 bases agree with TRBD1. The J segment lost 7 bases and the V segment lost 2 bases, leaving 5 bases of the junction unmatched. Germline CDR1 and CDR2: MNHNS and SASEGT. CDR3 length: 14 residues. The CDR3 is CASSEMTGQGEAFF. Here the CDR3 DNA reads TGTGCCAGCAGTGAAATGACGGGACAGGGTGAAGCTTTCTTT.

The CDR3 sequence is CASSLGGGRQPQHF. The CDR3, as DNA: TGTGCCAGCAGCTTAGGAGGGGGTCGTCAGCCCCAGCATTTT. The rearrangement joins TRBV7-6 to TRBJ1-5; D is perhaps TRBD1 (6 bases). V lost 1 base and J 6 bases, leaving 10 bases between the germline ends. Germline V CDR1 and CDR2: SGHVS, FNYEAQ. This CDR3 has 14 amino acids. The full variable domain, with the rest looked up from reference TRBV7-6 and TRBJ1-5, is GAGVSQSPRYKVTKRGQDVALRCDPISGHVSLYWYRQALGQGPEFLTYFNYEAQQDKSGLPNDRFSAERPEGSISTLTIQRTEQRDSAMYRCASSLGGGRQPQHFGDGTRLSIL.

The CDR3 DNA sequence: TGTGCCACCAGCCGAGGGGGAGGGAGGGGAAATGAGCAGTTCTTC. Protein product: CATSRGGGRGNEQFF. The V call is TRBV15, the J call TRBJ2-1, with D possibly TRBD2 on 7 matching bases. The length of the CDR3 is 15 residues. Germline V gene data show CDR1 as LNHNV and CDR2 as YYDKDF (reference sequence). The V end was cut by 5 bases, the J end by 7 bases, with 18 bases between.

The CDR3 loop is CASSLGGLNEKLFF. The CDR3 DNA follows: TGCGCCAGCAGCTTGGGCGGGCTTAATGAAAAACTGTTTTTT. The chain joins TRBV5-1 to TRBJ1-4; D call uncertain. The germline CDR1 and CDR2 sequences are SGHRS and YFSETQ. Trimming removed 0 bases at V and 4 bases at J, with 7 bases between. The CDR3 totals 14 residues.

The rearrangement joins TRBV30 to TRBJ2-7; a weak D match, TRBD1 (6 bases). CDR1 and CDR2 (germline): GTSNPN, SVGIG (reference sequence). V lost 1 base and J 6 bases, leaving 13 bases between the germline ends. This CDR3 has 13 amino acids. The CDR3 nucleotides are TGTGCCTGGAGTGACACCCGAGGGGGCGAGCAGTACTTC. Amino acid sequence: CAWSDTRGGEQYF.

The rearrangement uses TRBV29-1 and TRBJ2-1; 9 bases align to TRBD2. The CDR3 runs 17 residues. Per germline, CDR1 SQVTM and CDR2 ANQGSEA. After removal of 4 bases from V and 8 bases from J, the junction contained 18 bases not matched to a gene. CDR3 residues: CSVVFQRRLAEVDEQFF. In DNA, the CDR3 is TGCAGCGTTGTGTTTCAGCGACGACTAGCGGAGGTGGATGAGCAGTTCTTC.

The CDR3: CATAGGNQPQHF. In DNA, the CDR3 is TGTGCCACGGCGGGCGGTAATCAGCCCCAGCATTTT. The chain is built from TRBV15 and TRBJ1-5; D remains ambiguous. The CDR3 contains 12 residues. V lost 9 bases, J lost 4 bases, and 10 bases lay in between. CDR1 is LNHNV and CDR2 is YYDKDF in the germline V gene (reference sequence).

The chain has TRBV29-1 and TRBJ2-7; a possible D gene is TRBD1 (6 bases). The germline CDR1 and CDR2 sequences are SQVTM and ANQGSEA. V was pared by 6 bases and J by 8 bases, with 14 bases between. This CDR3 region has 11 residues. The CDR3, as DNA: TGCAGCGTGCAACAGGGCTGGCAGCAGTACTTC. This codes for CSVQQGWQQYF.

V usage is TRBV19 and J usage is TRBJ2-4; 7 bases are a match to TRBD1. With V trimmed by 4 bases and J by 0 bases, 6 bases remained unmatched. The CDR3 has 16 residues. The germline CDR1 and CDR2 sequences are LNHDA and SQIVND (reference sequence). CDR3 coding DNA: TGTGCCAGTAGTACGCACAGGGGAATAGCCAAAAACATTCAGTACTTC. Its translation is CASSTHRGIAKNIQYF.

This sequence joins TRBV11-2 and TRBJ1-1; TRBD1 might be the D (6 bases). Germline CDR1 is SGHAT and CDR2 is FQNNGV. V dropped 0 bases and J dropped 0 bases, with 8 bases sitting between them. The CDR3 is 15 amino acids. The CDR3 protein is CASSLDDRLNTEAFF. CDR3 bases: TGTGCCAGCAGCTTAGATGACAGGCTGAACACTGAAGCTTTCTTT.

The V gene is TRBV9, the J gene TRBJ1-1; the match to TRBD1 covers 7 bases. The ends lost 0 bases at V and 5 bases at J; junction bases unmatched: 4. CDR3 length: 14 residues. Germline lookup yields CDR1 SGDLS and CDR2 YYNGEE. CDR3 in amino acids: CASSVDPGGTEAFF. Here the CDR3 DNA reads TGTGCCAGCAGCGTAGATCCAGGGGGGACTGAAGCTTTCTTT.

The rearrangement uses TRBV10-3 and TRBJ1-2; no reliable D call. The CDR3 has 13 residues. Per germline, CDR1 ENHRY and CDR2 SYGVKD. Trimming stripped 0 bases from V and 4 bases from J, with 6 bases between. CDR3 nucleotide sequence: TGTGCCATCAGTGAGTCCTACCTCTATGGCTACACCTTC. Encoded protein: CAISESYLYGYTF.

V is TRBV14 and J is TRBJ2-7; perhaps TRBD1 as D (5 bases). The CDR3 sequence is 14 residues long. Germline CDR1 reads SGHDN; CDR2 reads FVKESK. V gave up 4 bases and J gave up 7 bases, with 17 bases separating them. This CDR3 reads CASSPRAPSGEQYF. DNA of the CDR3: TGTGCCAGCAGCCCTCGGGCCCCCTCAGGGGAGCAGTACTTC.

This clone was found a few times. This chain uses TRBV11-2 with TRBJ1-1, with D unresolved. The V end was cut by 0 bases, the J end by 4 bases, with 6 bases between. Germline V gene lookup returns CDR1 SGHAT and CDR2 FQNNGV. This CDR3 spans 13 amino acids. CDR3 residues: CASSLELTTEAFF. As DNA, the CDR3 is TGTGCCAGCAGCTTAGAACTTACCACTGAAGCTTTCTTT.

This chain links TRBV27 with TRBJ2-2; D may be TRBD2 (6 bases). The V gene's germline CDR1 is MNHEY and CDR2 SMNVEV (reference sequence). Trimming took off 7 bases at V and 2 bases at J, with 14 bases between the two ends. The CDR3 spans 15 residues. The CDR3: CASTPGLANTGELFF. CDR3 sequence (DNA): TGTGCCAGCACGCCGGGACTTGCTAACACCGGGGAGCTGTTTTTT.

The chain employs TRBV6-6 and TRBJ1-2, with TRBD1 identical over 8 bases. Germline V lookup: CDR1 MNHNY, CDR2 SVGAGI (reference sequence). V dropped 3 bases and J dropped 6; count of bases not matched to a gene: 6. The CDR3 spans 14 residues. CDR3 sequence: CASSYLDRDHGYTF. CDR3 in DNA: TGTGCCAGCAGTTATTTGGACAGGGACCATGGCTACACCTTC.

The chain links TRBV19 to TRBJ2-2; 11 nucleotides line up with TRBD1. The V and J ends lost 6 bases and 6 bases, in that order; junction bases with no gene match: 0. Germline CDR1 and CDR2: LNHDA and SQIVND (reference sequence). The CDR3 covers 13 residues. The CDR3: CASRDRGPGELFF. CDR3 in DNA: TGTGCCAGTAGGGACAGGGGGCCCGGGGAGCTGTTTTTT.

This chain links TRBV11-3 with TRBJ2-6; 9 positions agree with TRBD1. Losses at the gene ends were 5 bases for V and 2 bases for J; bases not matched to a gene: 7. The germline V gene has CDR1 SGHNT and CDR2 YENEEA. The CDR3 runs 17 residues. The CDR3: CASSQGQGRAGANVLTF. CDR3 coding DNA: TGTGCCAGCAGCCAAGGACAGGGGAGGGCTGGGGCCAACGTCCTGACTTTC. Filled out from reference TRBV11-3 and TRBJ2-6, the complete variable domain reads EAGVVQSPRYKIIEKKQPVAFWCNPISGHNTLYWYLQNLGQGPELLIRYENEEAVDDSQLPKDRFSAERLKGVDSTLKIQPAELGDSAVYLCASSQGQGRAGANVLTFGAGSRLTVL.